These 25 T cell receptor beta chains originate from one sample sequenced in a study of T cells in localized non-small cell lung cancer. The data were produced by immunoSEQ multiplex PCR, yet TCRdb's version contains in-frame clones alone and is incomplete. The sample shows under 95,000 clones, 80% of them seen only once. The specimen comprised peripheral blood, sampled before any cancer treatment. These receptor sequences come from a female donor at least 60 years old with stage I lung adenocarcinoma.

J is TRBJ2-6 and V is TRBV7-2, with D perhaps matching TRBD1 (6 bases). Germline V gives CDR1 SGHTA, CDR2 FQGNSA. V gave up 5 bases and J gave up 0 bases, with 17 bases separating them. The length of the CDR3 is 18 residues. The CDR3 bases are TGTGCCAGCAGCCCCACCAGGGGACCCTTCTCTGGGGCCAACGTCCTGACTTTC. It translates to CASSPTRGPFSGANVLTF.

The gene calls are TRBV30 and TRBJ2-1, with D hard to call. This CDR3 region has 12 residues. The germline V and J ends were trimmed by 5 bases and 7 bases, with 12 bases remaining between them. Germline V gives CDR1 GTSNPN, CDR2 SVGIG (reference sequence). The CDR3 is CAWGRSPNEQFF. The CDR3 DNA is TGTGCCTGGGGCAGGAGTCCTAATGAGCAGTTCTTC.

The CDR3 sequence is CASSLYAEAFF. CDR3 DNA: TGTGCCAGCAGCTTATACGCTGAAGCTTTCTTT. The chain is built from TRBV7-2 and TRBJ1-1; D ambiguous. Germline CDR1 is SGHTA and CDR2 is FQGNSA. Trimming stripped 2 bases from V and 6 bases from J, with 4 bases between. This CDR3 is built from 11 residues.

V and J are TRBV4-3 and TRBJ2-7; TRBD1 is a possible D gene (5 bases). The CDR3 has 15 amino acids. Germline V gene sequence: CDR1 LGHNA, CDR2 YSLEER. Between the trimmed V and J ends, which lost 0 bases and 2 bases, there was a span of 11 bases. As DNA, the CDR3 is TGCGCCAGCAGCCAAGATAGTGAGACAGCCTACGAGCAGTACTTC. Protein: CASSQDSETAYEQYF.

The CDR3 region is CASSPVRKETQYF. DNA of the CDR3: TGTGCCAGTAGTCCAGTGCGCAAAGAGACCCAGTACTTC. The chain combines TRBV19 with TRBJ2-5; D uncertain. V was shortened by 5 bases and J by 3 bases, with 10 bases between the two germline ends. Germline V gene sequence: CDR1 LNHDA, CDR2 SQIVND (reference sequence). The CDR3 is 13 residues long. Supplemented by reference TRBV19 and TRBJ2-5, the full variable domain reads DGGITQSPKYLFRKEGQNVTLSCEQNLNHDAMYWYRQDPGQGLRLIYYSQIVNDFQKGDIAEGYSVSREKKESFPLTVTSAQKNPTAFYLCASSPVRKETQYFGPGTRLLVL.

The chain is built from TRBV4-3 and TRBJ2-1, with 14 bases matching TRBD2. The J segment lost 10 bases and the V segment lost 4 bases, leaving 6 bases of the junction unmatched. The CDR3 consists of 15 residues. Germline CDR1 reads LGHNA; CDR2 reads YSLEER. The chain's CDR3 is CASSPTSGGAREQFF. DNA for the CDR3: TGCGCCAGCAGCCCGACTAGCGGGGGGGCGCGGGAGCAGTTCTTC.

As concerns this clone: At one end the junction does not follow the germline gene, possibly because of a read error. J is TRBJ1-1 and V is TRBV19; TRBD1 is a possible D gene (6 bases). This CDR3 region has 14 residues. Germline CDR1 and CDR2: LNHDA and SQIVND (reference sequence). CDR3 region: CASSIGGGNTEAFF. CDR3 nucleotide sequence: TGTGCCAGTAGCATAGGGGGGGGGAACACTGAAGCTTTCTTT.

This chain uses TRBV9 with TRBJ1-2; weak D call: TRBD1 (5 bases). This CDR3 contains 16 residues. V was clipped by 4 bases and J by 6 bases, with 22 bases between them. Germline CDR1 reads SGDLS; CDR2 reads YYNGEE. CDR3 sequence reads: CASSPPRATGYDGYTF. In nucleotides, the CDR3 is TGTGCCAGCAGCCCCCCCCGGGCCACAGGATATGATGGCTACACCTTC.

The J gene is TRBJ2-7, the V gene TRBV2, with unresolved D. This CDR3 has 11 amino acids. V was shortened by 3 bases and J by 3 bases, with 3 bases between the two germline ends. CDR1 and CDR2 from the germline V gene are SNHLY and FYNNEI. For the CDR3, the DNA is TGTGCCAGCAGTGATTTCTACGAGCAGTACTTC. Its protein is CASSDFYEQYF.

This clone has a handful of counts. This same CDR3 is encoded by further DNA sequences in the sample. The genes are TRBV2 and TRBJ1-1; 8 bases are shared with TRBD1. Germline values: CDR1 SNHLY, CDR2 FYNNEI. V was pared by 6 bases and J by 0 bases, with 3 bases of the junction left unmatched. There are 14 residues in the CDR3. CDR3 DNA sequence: TGTGCCAGCAGCGGACAGGGTTTGAACACTGAAGCTTTCTTT. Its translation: CASSGQGLNTEAFF.

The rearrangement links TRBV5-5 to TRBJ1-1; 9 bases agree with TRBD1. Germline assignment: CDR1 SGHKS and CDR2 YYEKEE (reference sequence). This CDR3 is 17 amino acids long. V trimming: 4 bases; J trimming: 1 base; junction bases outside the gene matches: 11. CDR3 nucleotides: TGTGCCAGCAGCCGCTACGGGACAGGGTCGGGGAACACTGAAGCTTTCTTT. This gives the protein CASSRYGTGSGNTEAFF.

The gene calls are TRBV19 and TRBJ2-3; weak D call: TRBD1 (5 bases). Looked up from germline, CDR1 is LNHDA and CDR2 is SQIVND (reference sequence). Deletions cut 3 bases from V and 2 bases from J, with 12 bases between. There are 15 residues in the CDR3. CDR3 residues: CASSIMAGNTDTQYF. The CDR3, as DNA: TGTGCCAGTAGTATCATGGCAGGGAACACAGATACGCAGTATTTT.

The CDR3 protein is CASSWTGVPRDGYTF. For the CDR3, the DNA is TGCGCCAGCAGCTGGACAGGCGTCCCTCGGGATGGCTACACCTTC. The V and J genes are TRBV5-1 and TRBJ1-2; TRBD1 matches 7 bases. The CDR3 covers 15 residues. J gave up 6 bases and V 3 bases, and 11 bases lay outside the gene matches. Germline lookup yields CDR1 SGHRS and CDR2 YFSETQ.

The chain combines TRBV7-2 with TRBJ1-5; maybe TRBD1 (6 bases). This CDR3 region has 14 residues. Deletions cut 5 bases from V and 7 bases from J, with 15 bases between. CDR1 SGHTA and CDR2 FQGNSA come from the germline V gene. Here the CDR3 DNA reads TGTGCCAGCAGCCTCCGGGGAGGGGGGCAGCCCCAGCATTTT. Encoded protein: CASSLRGGGQPQHF.

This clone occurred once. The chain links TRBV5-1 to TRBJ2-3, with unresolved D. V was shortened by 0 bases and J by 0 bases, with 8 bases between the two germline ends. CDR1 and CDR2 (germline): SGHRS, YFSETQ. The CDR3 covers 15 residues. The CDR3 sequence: CASSLVSASTDTQYF. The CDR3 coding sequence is TGCGCCAGCAGCTTGGTTTCTGCTAGCACAGATACGCAGTATTTT.

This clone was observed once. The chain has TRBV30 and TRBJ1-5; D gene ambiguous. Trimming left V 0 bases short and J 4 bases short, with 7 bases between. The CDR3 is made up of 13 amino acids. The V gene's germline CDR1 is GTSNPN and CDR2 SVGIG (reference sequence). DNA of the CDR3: TGTGCCTGGAGTGTGTCAGTTAATCAGCCCCAGCATTTT. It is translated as CAWSVSVNQPQHF.

The CDR3 sequence is CAWSGTVIYEQYF. In DNA, the CDR3 is TGTGCCTGGAGCGGGACGGTGATCTACGAGCAGTACTTC. V is TRBV30 and J is TRBJ2-7; D might be TRBD1 or TRBD2, each matching 5 bases. This CDR3 is built from 13 residues. With 3 bases removed from V and 3 bases from J, the gap between germline ends came to 12 bases. The germline gives CDR1 GTSNPN, CDR2 SVGIG (reference sequence).

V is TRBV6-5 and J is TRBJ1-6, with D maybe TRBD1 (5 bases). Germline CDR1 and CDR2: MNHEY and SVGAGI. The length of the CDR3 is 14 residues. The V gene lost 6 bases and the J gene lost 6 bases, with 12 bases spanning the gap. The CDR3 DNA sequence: TGTGCCAGCAGGACGGGAGGGGTTAATTCACCCCTCCACTTT. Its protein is CASRTGGVNSPLHF.

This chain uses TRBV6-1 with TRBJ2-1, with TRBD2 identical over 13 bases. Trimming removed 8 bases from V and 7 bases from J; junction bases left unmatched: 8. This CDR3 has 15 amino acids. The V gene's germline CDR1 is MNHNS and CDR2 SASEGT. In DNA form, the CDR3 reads TGTGCCAGCGGCGCACTAGCGGGAGGGCCGAATGAGCAGTTCTTC. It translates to CASGALAGGPNEQFF.

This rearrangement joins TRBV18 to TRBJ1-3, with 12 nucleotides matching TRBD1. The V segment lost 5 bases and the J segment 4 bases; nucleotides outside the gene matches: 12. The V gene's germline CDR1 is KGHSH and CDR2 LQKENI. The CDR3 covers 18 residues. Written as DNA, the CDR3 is TGTGCCAGCTCATCCGGGACAGGGGGCATCTATGTCGGAAACACCATATATTTT. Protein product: CASSSGTGGIYVGNTIYF.

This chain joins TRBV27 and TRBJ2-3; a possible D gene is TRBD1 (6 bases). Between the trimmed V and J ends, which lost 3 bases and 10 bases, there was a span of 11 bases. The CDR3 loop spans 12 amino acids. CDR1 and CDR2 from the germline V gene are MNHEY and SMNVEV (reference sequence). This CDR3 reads CASSFLAGAQYF. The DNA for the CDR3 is TGTGCCAGCAGTTTCCTGGCAGGGGCGCAGTATTTT.

The CDR3 sequence: CASRTSDEYEQYF. The DNA of the CDR3 is TGCGCCAGCCGTACTAGCGACGAATACGAGCAGTACTTC. This sequence joins TRBV5-1 and TRBJ2-7, with TRBD2 identical over 7 bases. V lost 7 bases and J lost 4; bases outside the gene matches: 8. Germline assignment: CDR1 SGHRS and CDR2 YFSETQ. The CDR3 is made up of 13 amino acids.

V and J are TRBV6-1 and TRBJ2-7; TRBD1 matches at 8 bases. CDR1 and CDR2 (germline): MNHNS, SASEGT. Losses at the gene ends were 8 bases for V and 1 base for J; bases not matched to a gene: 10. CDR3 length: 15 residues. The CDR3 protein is CASDRPGQGSYEQYF. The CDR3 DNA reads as TGTGCCAGCGACCGCCCTGGACAGGGATCCTACGAGCAGTACTTC.

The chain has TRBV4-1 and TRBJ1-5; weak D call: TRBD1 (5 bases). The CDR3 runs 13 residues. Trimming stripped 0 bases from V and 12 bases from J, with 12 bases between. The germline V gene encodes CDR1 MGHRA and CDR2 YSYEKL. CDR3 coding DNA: TGCGCCAGCAGCCAAGAGGGGGAGAGAATCCAGCATTTT. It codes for CASSQEGERIQHF.

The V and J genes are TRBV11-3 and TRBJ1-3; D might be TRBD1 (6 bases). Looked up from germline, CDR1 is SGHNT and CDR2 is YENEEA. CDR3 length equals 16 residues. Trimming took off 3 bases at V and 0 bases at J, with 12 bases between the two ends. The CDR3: CASSFTTGSSGNTIYF. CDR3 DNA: TGTGCCAGCAGCTTCACGACAGGTTCCTCTGGAAACACCATATATTTT.